This T cell receptor beta chain was obtained from a study of blood T cell repertoires in COVID-19. Study information: Acute and convalescent COVID-19 specimens originated in the United States, Italy and Spain. T cells, B-cell-depleted T cells, or PBMCs provided the cDNA or gDNA that served as material.

Germline loops: CDR1 SEHNR, CDR2 FQNEAQ (reference sequence). V lost 5 bases and J lost 9; bases outside the gene matches: 8. This CDR3 is 15 amino acids long. Method: immunoSEQ multiplex PCR; TCRdb's copy keeps in-frame clones and lacks some. The data hold around 180,000 clones, with roughly 80% observed a single time. Enrolled through a virtual design, the participants were between about 18 and 100 years of age and came from 24 US areas. In its sample, this clone was seen a few times. The receptor was isolated from a middle-aged man who had recovered from COVID-19. What was sequenced was PBMCs or T cells enriched from blood (not recorded which). This chain uses TRBV7-9 with TRBJ2-1, with 12 bases aligning to TRBD2. The CDR3 DNA is TGTGCCAGCAGCATCCGGACTAGCGGGGCACTTGAGCAGTTCTTC. Translation: CASSIRTSGALEQFF.